This TCR beta chain was recovered during a study of blood T cell repertoires in COVID-19. Here immunoSEQ multiplex PCR was the method, and the copy in TCRdb shows in-frame clones only, minus some. Here the sample spans 250,000 or so clones, 90% being singletons. While infection was still active, Seattle patients were enrolled and then followed longitudinally. Germline lookup yields CDR1 MGHRA and CDR2 YSYEKL. Trimming at V came to 3 bases and at J to 3 bases, leaving 8 bases not matched to a gene. The CDR3 sequence is 17 residues long. What was sequenced was peripheral blood. The origin of this receptor is a woman aged 60-75 years with COVID-19, enrolled during active disease. The rearrangement uses TRBV4-1 and TRBJ2-3, with 11 nucleotides matching TRBD2. CDR3 bases: TGCGCCAGCAGCCACCCGACTAGCGGGGAACTTACAGATACGCAGTATTTT. Translating it yields CASSHPTSGELTDTQYF.